This T cell receptor (beta chain) originates from a study of identical twins. Concerning this clonotype: Its antigen is undetermined.

CDR1 and CDR2 (germline): SNHLY, FYNNEI. Trimming at V came to 0 bases and at J to 7 bases, leaving 5 bases not matched to a gene. This CDR3 has 15 amino acids. Findings and limits, study-wide: For out-of-frame beta sequences, excess twin sharing was weaker.

TCRdb recomputed calls from the 5' RACE reads with MiXCR, one row per CDR3 protein. Here the sample spans 450,000 to 500,000 distinct CDR3 sequences, around 15% being singletons. These data also formed part of another study, on yellow fever vaccine responses in identical twins.

Material: CD4+ T cells sorted from blood. This TCR came from a woman aged 18-35 years in good health. The chain links TRBV2 to TRBJ2-1; TRBD1 agrees at 8 bases. CDR3 nucleotide sequence: TGTGCCAGCAGTGAAGCGCTTCGACAGGGGAATGAGCAGTTCTTC. It codes for CASSEALRQGNEQFF.